Below, 6 T cell receptor beta chains from the same sample are listed, as sequenced in a study of blood T cell repertoires in COVID-19. Sequencing used immunoSEQ multiplex PCR; TCRdb keeps in-frame clones, though not all of them. This sample has some 700,000 clones, with 90% found just once. Sequencing was done on a sample of peripheral blood. These receptors originate from a woman in her late teens or twenties with acute or convalescent COVID-19.

The rearrangement uses TRBV7-9 and TRBJ1-5; D remains unclear. Trimming cost V 5 bases and J 0 bases, with 11 bases left between them. The CDR3 extends over 15 amino acids. Germline V CDR1 and CDR2: SEHNR, FQNEAQ (reference sequence). For the CDR3, the DNA is TGTGCCAGCAGCCCCGGTCTTTTTAGCAATCAGCCCCAGCATTTT. This sequence encodes CASSPGLFSNQPQHF.

This clone has a handful of counts. The chain combines TRBV2 with TRBJ1-6; the D is unclear. V gave up 4 bases and J gave up 7 bases, with 11 bases separating them. The CDR3 loop spans 14 amino acids. Germline-derived CDR1 and CDR2 are SNHLY and FYNNEI. The CDR3, as DNA: TGTGCCAGCAGTGGTATCCGGGTAAATTCACCCCTCCACTTT. Protein: CASSGIRVNSPLHF.

The table lists this clone with a count of one. V and J are TRBV6-5 and TRBJ2-2; tentatively, D is TRBD1 (6 bases). CDR3 length: 14 amino acids. Looked up from germline, CDR1 is MNHEY and CDR2 is SVGAGI. V dropped 6 bases and J dropped 1 base, with 9 bases sitting between them. This CDR3 is CASRETGNTGELFF. In DNA, the CDR3 is TGTGCCAGCAGGGAGACAGGGAACACCGGGGAGCTGTTTTTT.

With regard to this clone: The sample has other DNA sequences that encode this CDR3 too. The CDR3 DNA is TGTGCCAGCTCACCAGGGAGCTCCTATAATTCACCCCTCCACTTT. It specifies CASSPGSSYNSPLHF. The J gene is TRBJ1-6, the V gene TRBV18, with D unclear. Germline V CDR1 and CDR2: KGHSH, LQKENI. Trimming shortened V by 2 bases and J by 0 bases, and 5 bases separated the two germline ends. This CDR3 contains 15 residues.

The chain joins TRBV6-5 to TRBJ2-7; tentatively, D is TRBD1 (6 bases). This CDR3 has 14 amino acids. CDR1 and CDR2 from the germline V gene are MNHEY and SVGAGI. Between the trimmed V and J ends, which lost 5 bases and 6 bases, there was a span of 17 bases. CDR3 sequence reads: CASSHRQVMGEQYF. CDR3 in DNA: TGTGCCAGCAGTCACCGACAGGTTATGGGCGAGCAGTACTTC.

V usage is TRBV9 and J usage is TRBJ2-5; TRBD1 agrees at 7 bases. This CDR3 has 15 amino acids. V trimming: 7 bases; J trimming: 5 bases; junction bases outside the gene matches: 14. The germline V gene encodes CDR1 SGDLS and CDR2 YYNGEE. This chain's CDR3 is CASPPGQARSETQYF. The CDR3 DNA sequence: TGTGCCAGCCCTCCCGGACAGGCCAGAAGCGAGACCCAGTACTTC.